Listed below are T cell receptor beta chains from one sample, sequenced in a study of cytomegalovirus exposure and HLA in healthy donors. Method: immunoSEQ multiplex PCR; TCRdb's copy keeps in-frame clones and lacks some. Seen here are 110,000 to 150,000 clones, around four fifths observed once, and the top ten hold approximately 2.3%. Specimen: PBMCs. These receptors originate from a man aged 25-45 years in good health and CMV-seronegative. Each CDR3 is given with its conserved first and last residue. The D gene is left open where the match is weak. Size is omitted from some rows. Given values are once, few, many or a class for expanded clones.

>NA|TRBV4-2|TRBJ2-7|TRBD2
CASSQDQTSGVPYEQYF
TGTGCCAGCAGCCAAGATCAGACTAGCGGAGTTCCCTACGAGCAGTACTTC
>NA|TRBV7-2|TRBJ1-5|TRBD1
CASSLAGGQPQHF
TGTGCCAGCAGCTTAGCAGGGGGCCAGCCCCAGCATTTT
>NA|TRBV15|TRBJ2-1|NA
CATSSGGSYNEQFF
TGTGCCACCAGCAGCGGGGGTTCCTACAATGAGCAGTTCTTC
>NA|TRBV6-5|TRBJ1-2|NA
CASIQPETNGYTF
TGTGCCAGCATCCAACCTGAGACAAATGGCTACACCTTC
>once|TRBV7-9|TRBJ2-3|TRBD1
CASSPIGTGGSDTQYF
TGTGCCAGCAGCCCTATCGGGACAGGGGGTTCAGATACGCAGTATTTT
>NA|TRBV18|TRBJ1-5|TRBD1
CASSSDRNQPQHF
TGTGCCAGCTCATCGGACAGGAATCAGCCCCAGCATTTT
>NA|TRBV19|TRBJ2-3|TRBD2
CASSLRTSGTLTDTQYF
TGTGCCAGTAGTTTACGGACTAGCGGGACCCTCACAGATACGCAGTATTTT
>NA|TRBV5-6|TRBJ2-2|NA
CASSLGLNTGELFF
TGTGCCAGCAGCTTGGGCCTAAACACCGGGGAGCTGTTTTTT
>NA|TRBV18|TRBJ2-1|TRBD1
CASSRGQGNSYNEQFF
TGTGCCAGCTCACGAGGACAGGGAAACTCCTACAATGAGCAGTTCTTC
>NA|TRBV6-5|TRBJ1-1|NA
CASSPHPGNTEAFF
TGTGCCAGCAGCCCGCATCCGGGGAACACTGAAGCTTTCTTT
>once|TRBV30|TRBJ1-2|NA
CAWSVGGYGYTF
TGTGCCTGGAGTGTAGGGGGCTATGGCTACACCTTC
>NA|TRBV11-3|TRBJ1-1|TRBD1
CASSLFGQGPAEAFF
TGTGCCAGCAGCTTGTTCGGACAGGGACCAGCTGAAGCTTTCTTT
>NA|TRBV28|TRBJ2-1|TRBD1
CASSLQGAHEQFF
TGTGCCAGCAGTTTGCAGGGGGCCCATGAGCAGTTCTTC
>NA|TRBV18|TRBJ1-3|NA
CASSPVSGMRNTIYF
TGTGCCAGCTCACCAGTGTCGGGGATGAGAAACACCATATATTTT
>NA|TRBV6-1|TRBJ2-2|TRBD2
CASSESGSWPGELFF
TGTGCCAGCAGTGAGAGCGGGAGCTGGCCCGGGGAGCTGTTTTTT
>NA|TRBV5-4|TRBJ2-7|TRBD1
CASSQPGTGIYEQYF
TGTGCCAGCAGCCAGCCCGGGACAGGGATTTACGAGCAGTACTTC
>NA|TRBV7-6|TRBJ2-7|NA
CASSLSPGDEQYF
TGTGCCAGCAGCTTATCGCCCGGAGACGAGCAGTACTTC
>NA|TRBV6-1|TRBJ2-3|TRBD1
CASRPGQGSTDTQYF
TGTGCCAGCAGGCCGGGACAGGGGTCCACAGATACGCAGTATTTT
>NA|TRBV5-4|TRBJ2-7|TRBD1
CASSPGTGGLYEQYF
TGTGCCAGCAGCCCCGGGACAGGGGGCTTGTACGAGCAGTACTTC
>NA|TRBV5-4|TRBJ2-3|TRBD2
CASSPGLAGAGDTQYF
TGTGCCAGCAGCCCTGGGCTAGCGGGGGCAGGAGATACGCAGTATTTT
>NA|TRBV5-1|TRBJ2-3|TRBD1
CASSSQPGGSVTDTQYF
TGCGCCAGCAGCTCCCAGCCAGGGGGTAGTGTCACAGATACGCAGTATTTT
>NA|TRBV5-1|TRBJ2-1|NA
CASSLASEGPYNEQFF
TGCGCCAGCAGCTTGGCCTCGGAGGGCCCCTACAATGAGCAGTTCTTC
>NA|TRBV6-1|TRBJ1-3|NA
CASSERPHSGNTIYF
TGTGCCAGCAGTGAGCGGCCTCACTCTGGAAACACCATATATTTT
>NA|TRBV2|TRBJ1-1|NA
CASSLNEDTEAFF
TGTGCCAGCAGCCTAAATGAAGACACTGAAGCTTTCTTT
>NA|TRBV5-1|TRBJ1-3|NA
CASSWGPSGNTIYF
TGCGCCAGCAGCTGGGGGCCCTCTGGAAACACCATATATTTT
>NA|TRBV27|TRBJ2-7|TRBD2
CASSLTTSGSHEQYF
TGTGCCAGCAGTTTAACGACTAGCGGGAGTCACGAGCAGTACTTC